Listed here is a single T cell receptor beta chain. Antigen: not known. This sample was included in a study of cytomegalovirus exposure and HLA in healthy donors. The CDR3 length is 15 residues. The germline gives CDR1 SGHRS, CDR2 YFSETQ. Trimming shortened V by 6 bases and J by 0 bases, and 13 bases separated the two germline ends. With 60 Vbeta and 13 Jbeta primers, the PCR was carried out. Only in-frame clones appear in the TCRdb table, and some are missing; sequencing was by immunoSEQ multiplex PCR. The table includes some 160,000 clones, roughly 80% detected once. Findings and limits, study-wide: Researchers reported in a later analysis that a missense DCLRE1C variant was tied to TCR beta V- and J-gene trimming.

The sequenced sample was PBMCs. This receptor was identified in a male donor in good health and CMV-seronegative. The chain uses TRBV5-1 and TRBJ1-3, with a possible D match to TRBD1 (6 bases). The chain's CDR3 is CASTFGQSSGNTIYF. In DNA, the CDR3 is TGCGCCAGCACCTTTGGACAGAGCTCTGGAAACACCATATATTTT.